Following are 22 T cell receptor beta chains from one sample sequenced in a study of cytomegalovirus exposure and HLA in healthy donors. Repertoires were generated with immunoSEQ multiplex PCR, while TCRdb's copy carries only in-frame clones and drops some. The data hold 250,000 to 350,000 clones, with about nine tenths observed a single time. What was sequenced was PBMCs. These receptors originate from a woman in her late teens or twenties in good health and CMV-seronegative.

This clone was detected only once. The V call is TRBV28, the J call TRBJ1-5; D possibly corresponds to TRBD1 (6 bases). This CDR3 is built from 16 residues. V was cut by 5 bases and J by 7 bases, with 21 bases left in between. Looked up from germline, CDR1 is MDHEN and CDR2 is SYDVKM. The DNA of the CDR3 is TGTGCCAGCAGTACTCTTCCGACAGGCTGGGCGCAGCCCCAGCATTTT. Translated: CASSTLPTGWAQPQHF.

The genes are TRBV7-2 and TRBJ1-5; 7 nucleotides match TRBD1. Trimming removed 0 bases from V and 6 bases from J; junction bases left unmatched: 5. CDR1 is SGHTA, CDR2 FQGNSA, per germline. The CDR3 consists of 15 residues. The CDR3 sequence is CASSLALAGGQPQHF. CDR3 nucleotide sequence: TGTGCCAGCAGCTTAGCGTTGGCAGGGGGTCAGCCCCAGCATTTT.

The CDR3 coding sequence is TGTGCCAGCAGTTTAGTTGGAGGGAGCAATCAGCCCCAGCATTTT. Translating it yields CASSLVGGSNQPQHF. The J gene is TRBJ1-5, the V gene TRBV27; D is uncertain. CDR3 length equals 15 residues. Trimming shortened V by 2 bases and J by 1 base, and 9 bases separated the two germline ends. Germline values: CDR1 MNHEY, CDR2 SMNVEV (reference sequence).

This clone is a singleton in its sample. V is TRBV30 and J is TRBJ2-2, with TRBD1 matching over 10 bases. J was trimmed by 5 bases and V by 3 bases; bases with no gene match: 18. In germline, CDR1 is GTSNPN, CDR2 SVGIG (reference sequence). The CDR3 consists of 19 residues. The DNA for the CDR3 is TGTGCCTGGAGCGAGTATAAGGGGACAGGGGTAATGGGGACCGGGGAGCTGTTTTTT. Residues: CAWSEYKGTGVMGTGELFF.

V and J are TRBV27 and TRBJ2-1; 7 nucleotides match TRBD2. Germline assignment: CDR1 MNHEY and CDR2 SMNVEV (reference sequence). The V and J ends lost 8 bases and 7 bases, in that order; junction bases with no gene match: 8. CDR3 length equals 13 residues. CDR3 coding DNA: TGTGCCAGCTCGGGGGAGGGCCGGAATGAGCAGTTCTTC. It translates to CASSGEGRNEQFF.

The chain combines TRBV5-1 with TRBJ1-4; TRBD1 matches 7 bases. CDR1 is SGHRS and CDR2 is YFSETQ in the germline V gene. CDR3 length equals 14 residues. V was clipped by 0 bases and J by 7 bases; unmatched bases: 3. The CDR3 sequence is CASSLEGASEKLFF. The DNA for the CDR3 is TGCGCCAGCAGCTTGGAGGGGGCGAGTGAAAAACTGTTTTTT.

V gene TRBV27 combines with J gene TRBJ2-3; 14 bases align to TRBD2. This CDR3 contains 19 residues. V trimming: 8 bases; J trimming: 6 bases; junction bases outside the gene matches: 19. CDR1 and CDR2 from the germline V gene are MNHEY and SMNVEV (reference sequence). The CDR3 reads CASRTTGTSGRLYEDTQYF. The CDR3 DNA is TGTGCCAGCCGGACGACCGGGACTAGCGGGAGACTATATGAGGATACGCAGTATTTT.

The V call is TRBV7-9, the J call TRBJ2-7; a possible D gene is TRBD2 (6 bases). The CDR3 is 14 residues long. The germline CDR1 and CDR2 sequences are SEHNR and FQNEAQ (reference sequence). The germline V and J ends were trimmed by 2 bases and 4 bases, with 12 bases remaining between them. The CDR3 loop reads CASSLIEGGYEQYF. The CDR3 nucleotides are TGTGCCAGCAGCTTAATAGAGGGAGGATACGAGCAGTACTTC. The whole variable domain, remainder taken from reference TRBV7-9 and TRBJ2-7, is DTGVSQNPRHKITKRGQNVTFRCDPISEHNRLYWYRQTLGQGPEFLTYFQNEAQLEKSRLLSDRFSAERPKGSFSTLEIQRTEQGDSAMYLCASSLIEGGYEQYFGPGTRLTVT.

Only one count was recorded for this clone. CDR3: CASRHRTSGSYNEQFF. CDR3 bases: TGTGCCAGCAGACACCGGACTAGCGGATCCTACAATGAGCAGTTCTTC. The rearrangement links TRBV28 to TRBJ2-1; 10 nucleotides line up with TRBD2. Unmatched junction bases numbered 6, after V lost 6 bases and J lost 1 base. Germline V gene data show CDR1 as MDHEN and CDR2 as SYDVKM. CDR3 size: 16 residues.

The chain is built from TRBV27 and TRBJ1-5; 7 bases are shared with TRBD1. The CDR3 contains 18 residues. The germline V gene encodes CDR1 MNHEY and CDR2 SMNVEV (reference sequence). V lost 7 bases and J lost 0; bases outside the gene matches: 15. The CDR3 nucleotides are TGTGCCAGCAACACACGACAGGGCCCCGTCTATAGCAATCAGCCCCAGCATTTT. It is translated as CASNTRQGPVYSNQPQHF.

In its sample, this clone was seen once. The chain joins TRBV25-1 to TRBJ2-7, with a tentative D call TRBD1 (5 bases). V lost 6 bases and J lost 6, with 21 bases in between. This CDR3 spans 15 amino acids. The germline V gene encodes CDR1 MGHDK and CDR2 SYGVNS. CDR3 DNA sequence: TGTGCCAGCAGCGACCCGACCTGGTGGGGCCCCGAGCAGTACTTC. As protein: CASSDPTWWGPEQYF.

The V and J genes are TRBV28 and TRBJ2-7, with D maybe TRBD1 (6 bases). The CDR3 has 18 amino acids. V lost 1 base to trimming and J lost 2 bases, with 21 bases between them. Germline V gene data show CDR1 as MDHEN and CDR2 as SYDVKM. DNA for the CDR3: TGTGCCAGCAGTTTATCCGGGTTGGGGGCCATAAGCACCTACGAGCAGTACTTC. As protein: CASSLSGLGAISTYEQYF.

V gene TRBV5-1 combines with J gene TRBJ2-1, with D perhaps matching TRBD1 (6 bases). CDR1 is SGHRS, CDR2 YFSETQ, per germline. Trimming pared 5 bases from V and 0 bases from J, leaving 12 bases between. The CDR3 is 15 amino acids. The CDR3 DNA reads TGCGCCAGCAGGGGGGCCACAGCCTCCTACAATGAGCAGTTCTTC. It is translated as CASRGATASYNEQFF.

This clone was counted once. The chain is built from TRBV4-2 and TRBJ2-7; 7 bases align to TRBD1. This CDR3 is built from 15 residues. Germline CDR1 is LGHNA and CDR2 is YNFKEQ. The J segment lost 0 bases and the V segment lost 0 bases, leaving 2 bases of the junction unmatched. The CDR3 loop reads CASSQETGFSYEQYF. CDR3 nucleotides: TGTGCCAGCAGCCAAGAGACAGGGTTCTCCTACGAGCAGTACTTC.

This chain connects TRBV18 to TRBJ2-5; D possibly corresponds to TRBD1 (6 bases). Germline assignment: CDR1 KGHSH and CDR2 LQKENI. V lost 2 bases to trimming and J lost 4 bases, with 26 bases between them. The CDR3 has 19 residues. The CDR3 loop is CASSPSDPTRRQDGETQYF. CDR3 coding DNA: TGTGCCAGCTCACCAAGCGACCCCACCAGAAGACAGGATGGAGAGACCCAGTACTTC.

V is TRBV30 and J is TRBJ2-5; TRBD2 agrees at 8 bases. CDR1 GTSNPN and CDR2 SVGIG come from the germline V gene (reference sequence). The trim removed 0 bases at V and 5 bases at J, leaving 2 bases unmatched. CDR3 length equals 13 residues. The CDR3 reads CAWSVKRGETQYF. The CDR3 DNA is TGTGCCTGGAGTGTAAAGCGGGGGGAGACCCAGTACTTC.

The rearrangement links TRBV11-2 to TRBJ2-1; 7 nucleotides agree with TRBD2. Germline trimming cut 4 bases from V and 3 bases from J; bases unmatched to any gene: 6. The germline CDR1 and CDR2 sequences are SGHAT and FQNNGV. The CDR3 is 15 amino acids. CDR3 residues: CASSSKRGVYNEQFF. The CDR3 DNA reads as TGTGCCAGCAGCTCCAAGCGGGGAGTCTACAATGAGCAGTTCTTC.

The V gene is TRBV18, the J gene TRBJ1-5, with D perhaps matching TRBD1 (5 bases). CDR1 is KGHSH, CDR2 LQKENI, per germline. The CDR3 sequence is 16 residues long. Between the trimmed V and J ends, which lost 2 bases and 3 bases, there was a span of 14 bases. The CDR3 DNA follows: TGTGCCAGCTCACCAGAAGGGGCAGGGAACAATCAGCCCCAGCATTTT. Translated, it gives CASSPEGAGNNQPQHF. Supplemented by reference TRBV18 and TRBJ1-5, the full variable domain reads NAGVMQNPRHLVRRRGQEARLRCSPMKGHSHVYWYRQLPEEGLKFMVYLQKENIIDESGMPKERFSAEFPKEGPSILRIQQVVRGDSAAYFCASSPEGAGNNQPQHFGDGTRLSIL.

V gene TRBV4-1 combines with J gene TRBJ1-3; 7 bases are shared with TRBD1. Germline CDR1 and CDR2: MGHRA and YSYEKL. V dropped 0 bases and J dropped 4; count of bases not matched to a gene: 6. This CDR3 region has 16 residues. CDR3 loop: CASSQDRQGGGNTIYF. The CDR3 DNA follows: TGCGCCAGCAGCCAAGATCGGCAGGGGGGCGGAAACACCATATATTTT.

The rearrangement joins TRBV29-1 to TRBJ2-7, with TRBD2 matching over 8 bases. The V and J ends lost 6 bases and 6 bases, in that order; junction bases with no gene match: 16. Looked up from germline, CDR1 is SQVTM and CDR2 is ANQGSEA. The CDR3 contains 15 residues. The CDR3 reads CSVQNYSGTVREQYF. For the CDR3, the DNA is TGCAGCGTCCAAAACTATAGCGGGACGGTACGCGAGCAGTACTTC.

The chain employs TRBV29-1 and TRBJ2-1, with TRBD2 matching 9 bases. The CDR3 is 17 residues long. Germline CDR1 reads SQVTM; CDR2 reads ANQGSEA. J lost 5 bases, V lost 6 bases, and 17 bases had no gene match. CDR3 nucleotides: TGCAGCGTCTCCCGATCGTCCGGGACTAGCACCAACAATGAGCAGTTCTTC. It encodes CSVSRSSGTSTNNEQFF.

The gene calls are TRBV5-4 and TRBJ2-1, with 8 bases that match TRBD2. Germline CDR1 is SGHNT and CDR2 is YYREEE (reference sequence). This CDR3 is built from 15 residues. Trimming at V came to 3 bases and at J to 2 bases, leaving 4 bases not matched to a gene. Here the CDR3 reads CASSSGLAAYNEQFF. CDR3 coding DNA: TGTGCCAGCAGCTCCGGACTAGCTGCCTACAATGAGCAGTTCTTC.